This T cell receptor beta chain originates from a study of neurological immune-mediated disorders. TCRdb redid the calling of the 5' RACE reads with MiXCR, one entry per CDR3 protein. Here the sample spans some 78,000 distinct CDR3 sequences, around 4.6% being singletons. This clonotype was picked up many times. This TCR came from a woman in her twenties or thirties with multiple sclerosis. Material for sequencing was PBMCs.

Here the CDR3 reads CASSARIAVLIHSEQYF. The CDR3, as DNA: TGTGCCAGCAGTGCAAGAATAGCTGTACTGATACATAGCGAGCAGTACTTC. The V and J genes are TRBV2 and TRBJ2-7; D ambiguous. The CDR3 totals 17 residues. Germline CDR1 reads SNHLY; CDR2 reads FYNNEI. V shed 4 bases and J shed 6 bases, with 25 bases lying between them.